This entry features one T cell receptor beta chain sequence. What it binds is not known. Sequenced by immunoSEQ multiplex PCR; TCRdb stores in-frame clones only, minus some. This repertoire shows 90,000 to 120,000 clones, roughly 90% found once; its top ten account for around 20%. The data were obtained in a study of T cell responses to AZD1222 COVID-19 vaccine. Germline V CDR1 and CDR2: SGDLS, YYNGEE. The CDR3 covers 16 residues. With V trimmed by 4 bases and J by 8 bases, 14 bases remained unmatched. Overall study findings and caveats: Among spike-specific TCRs, nearly half reportedly target unmutated variant regions. After two AZD1222 doses, spike-specific TCR breadth and depth rose versus day 0. Mostly white British, mostly female donors; authors suggested clonal diversity may be underestimated.

This rearrangement joins TRBV9 to TRBJ2-1; TRBD1 aligns across 8 bases. Sequencing used peripheral blood, obtained on day 0 of AZD1222 vaccination. The receptor comes from an adult in good health. The CDR3 sequence is CASSTEAGGNVYEQFF. CDR3 coding DNA: TGTGCCAGCAGCACCGAGGCAGGGGGCAACGTATATGAGCAGTTCTTC. The variable domain in full, with the rest retrieved from reference TRBV9 and TRBJ2-1, is DSGVTQTPKHLITATGQRVTLRCSPRSGDLSVYWYQQSLDQGLQFLIQYYNGEERAKGNILERFSAQQFPDLHSELNLSSLELGDSALYFCASSTEAGGNVYEQFFGPGTRLTVL.